This T cell receptor (beta chain) was recovered during a study of T cell repertoires in cytomegalovirus infection. Study conclusions and caveats: Clonotype analysis showed dominance of the ex vivo response by HLA-C-restricted CMV-specific TCR beta clonotypes.

TCRdb called the reads again in MiXCR, with one record for every CDR3 protein. The table shows 250,000 to 300,000 distinct CDR3 sequences, with roughly 21% occurring only once. V trimming: 0 bases; J trimming: 4 bases; junction bases outside the gene matches: 0. Germline CDR1 SGHTA, CDR2 FQGNSA. The CDR3 consists of 14 residues. This clonotype was observed at least ten times. No antigen is known for it. This chain uses TRBV7-2 with TRBJ2-7; 10 bases agree with TRBD2. The source is a human donor in good health (CMV status not recorded). Some clones in this sample may be carry-over from other donors' samples. Sequenced material: cultured PBMCs, taken from culture after CMV antigen stimulation. The CDR3 loop reads CASSLAAGGYEQYF. The CDR3 nucleotides are TGTGCCAGCAGCTTAGCAGCGGGAGGGTACGAGCAGTACTTC.